This T cell receptor (beta chain) was recovered during a study of shared clonotypes between healthy human individuals. The germline V gene has CDR1 MDHEN and CDR2 SYDVKM. V gave up 5 bases and J gave up 8 bases, with 16 bases separating them. This CDR3 contains 14 residues. Here immunoSEQ multiplex PCR was the method, and the copy in TCRdb shows in-frame clones only, minus some. The table shows approximately 600,000 clones, with 90% to 95% occurring only once. Naive CD8 cells were CD45RO-negative, positively selected for CCR7, excluding terminally differentiated effector memory CD45RA+ cells. This clonotype was sampled from a woman aged 25 to 39 in good health. Sequenced material: naive CD8+ T cells sorted from blood. The V and J genes are TRBV28 and TRBJ2-1; no definite D call. In nucleotides, the CDR3 is TGTGCCAGCAGTCTCCTCCGGGCCCAGGATGAGCAGTTCTTC. Translation: CASSLLRAQDEQFF. Supplemented by reference TRBV28 and TRBJ2-1, the full variable domain reads DVKVTQSSRYLVKRTGEKVFLECVQDMDHENMFWYRQDPGLGLRLIYFSYDVKMKEKGDIPEGYSVSREKKERFSLILESASTNQTSMYLCASSLLRAQDEQFFGPGTRLTVL.